One sample yielded the 13 T cell receptor beta chains listed below, sequenced in a study of cytomegalovirus exposure and HLA in healthy donors. Primers for the PCR totalled 60 Vbeta and 13 Jbeta. The assay was immunoSEQ multiplex PCR, and TCRdb's table has in-frame clones only and misses some. The sample contains approximately 160,000 clones, about 63% of which appear only once. Material: PBMCs. Source of these receptors: a middle-aged woman in good health and CMV-seropositive.

V is TRBV7-9 and J is TRBJ2-5; possibly TRBD2 for D (6 bases). The V and J ends lost 8 bases and 5 bases respectively, with 15 bases between them. The germline gives CDR1 SEHNR, CDR2 FQNEAQ (reference sequence). The CDR3 contains 13 residues. As DNA, the CDR3 is TGTGCCAGCCTTGGGGGAGGTGGGGAGACCCAGTACTTC. This gives the protein CASLGGGGETQYF.

This clone appeared a few times. The rearrangement uses TRBV5-4 and TRBJ2-3; TRBD2 matches at 7 bases. Germline values: CDR1 SGHNT, CDR2 YYREEE (reference sequence). V lost 4 bases and J lost 7; bases outside the gene matches: 12. The CDR3 has 15 amino acids. The CDR3 region is CASSIGASGPNTQYF. The CDR3 coding sequence is TGTGCCAGCAGCATAGGCGCTAGCGGCCCAAATACGCAGTATTTT.

The chain joins TRBV28 to TRBJ2-3; D unresolved. In germline, CDR1 is MDHEN, CDR2 SYDVKM. This CDR3 spans 14 amino acids. Trimming left V 6 bases short and J 1 base short, with 11 bases between. The CDR3 loop is CASSYILGTDTQYF. CDR3 in DNA: TGTGCCAGCAGCTATATATTAGGCACAGATACGCAGTATTTT.

This chain uses TRBV7-6 with TRBJ2-7, with 9 bases fitting TRBD2. Germline V CDR1 and CDR2: SGHVS, FNYEAQ. The CDR3 is 15 amino acids. Losses at the gene ends were 1 base for V and 1 base for J; bases not matched to a gene: 2. CDR3 sequence: CASSLELAGSYEQYF. Written as DNA, the CDR3 is TGTGCCAGCAGCTTAGAGCTAGCGGGATCCTACGAGCAGTACTTC. Combining the CDR3 with reference TRBV7-6 and TRBJ2-7 gives the whole variable domain GAGVSQSPRYKVTKRGQDVALRCDPISGHVSLYWYRQALGQGPEFLTYFNYEAQQDKSGLPNDRFSAERPEGSISTLTIQRTEQRDSAMYRCASSLELAGSYEQYFGPGTRLTVT.

This clone was recorded once. The V gene is TRBV6-5, the J gene TRBJ2-2, with D possibly TRBD2 on 5 matching bases. The CDR3 runs 15 residues. Germline values: CDR1 MNHEY, CDR2 SVGAGI. Trimming took off 1 base at V and 1 base at J, with 7 bases between the two ends. Here the CDR3 DNA reads TGTGCCAGCAGTTACTTTCGGGGGAACACCGGGGAGCTGTTTTTT. Protein sequence: CASSYFRGNTGELFF.

There are a few counts of this clone. This sequence joins TRBV6-6 and TRBJ2-2; D is possibly TRBD1 (6 bases). The CDR3 runs to 14 residues. V lost 6 bases and J lost 1, with 9 bases in between. The germline V gene encodes CDR1 MNHNY and CDR2 SVGAGI (reference sequence). The CDR3 DNA reads as TGTGCCAGCAGACTACAGGGGAACACCGGGGAGCTGTTTTTT. Translated: CASRLQGNTGELFF.

This clone was picked up a small number of times. Sequence at one end of the junction differs from germline and may be a read error. The V gene is TRBV5-6, the J gene TRBJ2-7; D is possibly TRBD2 (6 bases). The CDR3 has 15 amino acids. Germline CDR1 reads SGHDT; CDR2 reads YYEEEE. The CDR3: CASSPGKGLREQQYF. In DNA, the CDR3 is TGCGCCAGCAGCCCGGGTAAGGGACTCCGTGAGCAGCAGTACTTC.

The genes are TRBV7-2 and TRBJ1-5; D gene uncertain. The germline V gene encodes CDR1 SGHTA and CDR2 FQGNSA. This CDR3 is 15 amino acids long. V lost 1 base to trimming and J lost 5 bases, with 12 bases between them. The CDR3 region is CASSLVRSIDQPQHF. Written as DNA, the CDR3 is TGTGCCAGCAGCTTAGTCAGGTCCATAGATCAGCCCCAGCATTTT. The full variable domain, in which reference TRBV7-2 and TRBJ1-5 provide the parts outside the CDR3, is GAGVSQSPSNKVTEKGKDVELRCDPISGHTALYWYRQSLGQGLEFLIYFQGNSAPDKSGLPSDRFSAERTGGSVSTLTIQRTQQEDSAVYLCASSLVRSIDQPQHFGDGTRLSIL.

This clone was found once. The gene calls are TRBV28 and TRBJ2-7, with 7 positions matching TRBD1. CDR3 length: 13 residues. Trimming at V came to 5 bases and at J to 0 bases, leaving 1 base not matched to a gene. From germline, CDR1 is MDHEN and CDR2 SYDVKM. The CDR3 region has the DNA TGTGCCAGCAGTCGGGACAGCTCCTACGAGCAGTACTTC. As protein: CASSRDSSYEQYF.

The chain uses TRBV5-6 and TRBJ2-7; D is possibly TRBD2 (7 bases). The CDR3 loop spans 14 amino acids. V dropped 0 bases and J dropped 3 bases, with 10 bases sitting between them. Germline CDR1 reads SGHDT; CDR2 reads YYEEEE. The CDR3 DNA follows: TGTGCCAGCAGCTTGGCGGGGGGCAGCTACGAGCAGTACTTC. Its protein is CASSLAGGSYEQYF.

This clone has only one observation. This chain connects TRBV18 to TRBJ1-5, with TRBD1 matching 8 bases. The V segment lost 5 bases and the J segment 5 bases; nucleotides outside the gene matches: 8. Germline V lookup: CDR1 KGHSH, CDR2 LQKENI. The CDR3 is 15 amino acids. The CDR3 sequence: CASSLNQGADQPQHF. For the CDR3, the DNA is TGTGCCAGCTCATTAAACCAGGGGGCTGATCAGCCCCAGCATTTT. Full variable domain (missing parts from reference TRBV18 and TRBJ1-5): NAGVMQNPRHLVRRRGQEARLRCSPMKGHSHVYWYRQLPEEGLKFMVYLQKENIIDESGMPKERFSAEFPKEGPSILRIQQVVRGDSAAYFCASSLNQGADQPQHFGDGTRLSIL.

V is TRBV6-5 and J is TRBJ1-2; a possible D gene is TRBD1 (5 bases). Trimming stripped 0 bases from V and 5 bases from J, with 10 bases between. There are 14 residues in the CDR3. Germline V gene data show CDR1 as MNHEY and CDR2 as SVGAGI. DNA of the CDR3: TGTGCCAGCAGTTACTCGACGGGGGAATATGGCTACACCTTC. This sequence encodes CASSYSTGEYGYTF.

The DNA for the CDR3 is TGTGCCAGCAGCCGGGACAGGGTGGTGGAATCACCCCTCCACTTT. This sequence encodes CASSRDRVVESPLHF. J is TRBJ1-6 and V is TRBV7-2, with 9 bases that match TRBD1. The germline V gene has CDR1 SGHTA and CDR2 FQGNSA. With V trimmed by 5 bases and J by 10 bases, 9 bases remained unmatched. The CDR3 covers 15 residues.